The 18 T cell receptor beta chains presented below share a single source sample, sequenced in a study of cytomegalovirus exposure and HLA in healthy donors. Use of 60 Vbeta and 13 Jbeta primers characterized the PCR. Data came from immunoSEQ multiplex PCR; TCRdb stores just in-frame clones and leaves some out. The sample yields 150,000 to 200,000 clones, approximately 78% seen once. Sequenced material: PBMCs. These TCRs come from a girl aged 2-10 years in good health and CMV-seropositive.

CDR3: CASSLGPGQGAYEQYF. Here the CDR3 DNA reads TGTGCCAGCAGCTTGGGACCGGGACAGGGTGCCTACGAGCAGTACTTC. The chain recombines TRBV5-6 with TRBJ2-5, with 9 positions matching TRBD1. The DNA matches TRBJ2-7 better at its end, which makes the J call doubtful. The CDR3 loop spans 16 amino acids. The germline V gene encodes CDR1 SGHDT and CDR2 YYEEEE.

The CDR3: CAIGSGTGAYNEQFF. In nucleotides, the CDR3 is TGTGCCATCGGGTCCGGGACAGGGGCTTACAATGAGCAGTTCTTC. This chain links TRBV10-3 with TRBJ2-1; 10 bases are a match to TRBD1. Germline lookup yields CDR1 ENHRY and CDR2 SYGVKD. The CDR3 has 15 amino acids. The junction had 8 bases not matched to a gene; V was cut back by 8 bases and J by 4 bases.

This chain links TRBV4-1 with TRBJ1-5; 9 nucleotides line up with TRBD1. Trimming cost V 3 bases and J 5 bases; bases outside gene matches: 8. The germline V gene has CDR1 MGHRA and CDR2 YSYEKL. This CDR3 contains 16 residues. CDR3 sequence (DNA): TGCGCCAGCAGCCAGCGGACACAGGGGGCGGATCAGCCCCAGCATTTT. Protein product: CASSQRTQGADQPQHF.

This rearrangement joins TRBV30 to TRBJ2-1; maybe TRBD2 (6 bases). V lost 0 bases and J lost 8, with 8 bases in between. The CDR3 totals 12 residues. Per germline, CDR1 GTSNPN and CDR2 SVGIG (reference sequence). Here the CDR3 DNA reads TGTGCCTGGAGTGTCCGCGGGGATGAGCAGTTCTTC. It codes for CAWSVRGDEQFF.

The V gene is TRBV27, the J gene TRBJ2-7; D may be TRBD1 (5 bases). Trimming pared 8 bases from V and 1 base from J, leaving 12 bases between. There are 13 residues in the CDR3. Germline assignment: CDR1 MNHEY and CDR2 SMNVEV (reference sequence). CDR3 protein: CASGSQGSYEQYF. Here the CDR3 DNA reads TGTGCCAGCGGTTCCCAGGGTTCCTACGAGCAGTACTTC.

V gene TRBV2 combines with J gene TRBJ1-2, with 8 bases identical to TRBD1. The CDR3 has 14 residues. CDR1 is SNHLY, CDR2 FYNNEI, per germline. V gave up 3 bases and J gave up 6 bases; unmatched junction bases: 6. This CDR3 reads CASSDTGGGNGYTF. The CDR3 DNA is TGTGCCAGCAGTGATACAGGGGGAGGAAATGGCTACACCTTC.

V and J are TRBV4-2 and TRBJ2-4, with TRBD1 matching over 8 bases. Germline CDR1 reads LGHNA; CDR2 reads YNFKEQ. The CDR3 extends over 17 amino acids. V dropped 0 bases and J dropped 5; count of bases not matched to a gene: 9. This CDR3 reads CASSQDKRQGQENIQYF. Written as DNA, the CDR3 is TGTGCCAGCAGCCAAGATAAGAGACAGGGGCAGGAAAACATTCAGTACTTC.

The rearrangement links TRBV28 to TRBJ1-5; 7 bases are shared with TRBD1. Germline CDR1 reads MDHEN; CDR2 reads SYDVKM. V was clipped by 3 bases and J by 7 bases; unmatched bases: 6. The length of the CDR3 is 14 residues. This chain's CDR3 is CASSFPGGEQPQHF. The CDR3 DNA sequence: TGTGCCAGCAGTTTCCCAGGGGGAGAACAGCCCCAGCATTTT.

The chain couples TRBV7-3 to TRBJ2-7; 7 bases fit TRBD2. Per germline, CDR1 SGHTA and CDR2 FQGTGA. The V gene end was trimmed by 8 bases and the J gene end by 3 bases; junction bases not matched to a gene: 7. This CDR3 comprises 13 residues. The CDR3 region is CASSPSGYYEQYF. The CDR3 DNA is TGTGCCAGCTCCCCTAGCGGATACTACGAGCAGTACTTC.

The genes are TRBV5-1 and TRBJ2-1; possibly TRBD2 for D (6 bases). The CDR3 loop spans 13 amino acids. Germline-derived CDR1 and CDR2 are SGHRS and YFSETQ. The V gene lost 2 bases and the J gene lost 9 bases, with 12 bases spanning the gap. This chain's CDR3 is CASSLSTSSEQFF. The CDR3 DNA reads TGCGCCAGCAGCTTAAGTACTAGCAGTGAGCAGTTCTTC.

This chain joins TRBV27 and TRBJ2-1; unclear D gene. Trimming cost V 5 bases and J 6 bases, with 20 bases left between them. This CDR3 is built from 16 residues. CDR1 and CDR2 from the germline V gene are MNHEY and SMNVEV (reference sequence). In DNA form, the CDR3 reads TGTGCCAGCAGTCCGTTCGGGTTTGATCGGGTCAATGAGCAGTTCTTC. Translation: CASSPFGFDRVNEQFF.

This sequence joins TRBV19 and TRBJ2-2, with TRBD2 matching over 8 bases. The CDR3 extends over 16 amino acids. The germline gives CDR1 LNHDA, CDR2 SQIVND (reference sequence). Trimming removed 7 bases from V and 3 bases from J; junction bases left unmatched: 10. The DNA for the CDR3 is TGTGCCAGTACCATTAGGGGGACTAGATACACCGGGGAGCTGTTTTTT. Its protein is CASTIRGTRYTGELFF. Full variable domain (rest looked up from reference TRBV19 and TRBJ2-2): DGGITQSPKYLFRKEGQNVTLSCEQNLNHDAMYWYRQDPGQGLRLIYYSQIVNDFQKGDIAEGYSVSREKKESFPLTVTSAQKNPTAFYLCASTIRGTRYTGELFFGEGSRLTVL.

V is TRBV28 and J is TRBJ2-7, with TRBD1 matching 9 bases. The CDR3 spans 12 residues. Germline CDR1 is MDHEN and CDR2 is SYDVKM. Unmatched junction bases numbered 3, after V lost 5 bases and J lost 7 bases. CDR3 bases: TGTGCCAGCAGTAGGGGACAGGGAGAGCAGTACTTC. Translated, it gives CASSRGQGEQYF.

The chain couples TRBV28 to TRBJ1-1, with no clear D. The CDR3 extends over 12 amino acids. The germline gives CDR1 MDHEN, CDR2 SYDVKM. Trimming removed 6 bases from V and 1 base from J, with 6 bases in between. The CDR3: CASSPRNTEAFF. CDR3 nucleotides: TGTGCCAGCAGCCCGAGGAACACTGAAGCTTTCTTT.

The rearrangement links TRBV28 to TRBJ2-7, with D possibly matching TRBD1 (6 bases). This CDR3 region has 13 residues. Germline V gene lookup returns CDR1 MDHEN and CDR2 SYDVKM. V was cut by 5 bases and J by 7 bases, with 15 bases left in between. The CDR3: CASSKYRVWEQYF. The CDR3 nucleotides read TGTGCCAGCAGTAAATACAGGGTGTGGGAGCAGTACTTC.

This chain joins TRBV27 and TRBJ2-7; no clear D gene. V lost 6 bases, J lost 0 bases, and 9 bases lay in between. The CDR3 is made up of 13 amino acids. Germline CDR1 and CDR2: MNHEY and SMNVEV (reference sequence). The CDR3 DNA is TGTGCCAGCAGACGGGTAGGCTCCTACGAGCAGTACTTC. Amino acids: CASRRVGSYEQYF.

The chain employs TRBV4-1 and TRBJ2-1; D is possibly TRBD2 (5 bases). Deletions cut 4 bases from V and 0 bases from J, with 13 bases between. Germline values: CDR1 MGHRA, CDR2 YSYEKL. The CDR3 consists of 16 residues. The CDR3 DNA reads as TGCGCCAGCAGCCGTAAGGACTCGAGCTCCTACAATGAGCAGTTCTTC. Translating gives CASSRKDSSSYNEQFF.

The chain joins TRBV27 to TRBJ2-5, with TRBD2 identical over 11 bases. Losses at the gene ends were 5 bases for V and 2 bases for J; bases not matched to a gene: 4. Germline values: CDR1 MNHEY, CDR2 SMNVEV (reference sequence). The CDR3 runs 15 residues. The chain's CDR3 is CASSKGLAVQETQYF. The CDR3 DNA reads TGTGCCAGCAGTAAGGGACTAGCGGTACAAGAGACCCAGTACTTC.